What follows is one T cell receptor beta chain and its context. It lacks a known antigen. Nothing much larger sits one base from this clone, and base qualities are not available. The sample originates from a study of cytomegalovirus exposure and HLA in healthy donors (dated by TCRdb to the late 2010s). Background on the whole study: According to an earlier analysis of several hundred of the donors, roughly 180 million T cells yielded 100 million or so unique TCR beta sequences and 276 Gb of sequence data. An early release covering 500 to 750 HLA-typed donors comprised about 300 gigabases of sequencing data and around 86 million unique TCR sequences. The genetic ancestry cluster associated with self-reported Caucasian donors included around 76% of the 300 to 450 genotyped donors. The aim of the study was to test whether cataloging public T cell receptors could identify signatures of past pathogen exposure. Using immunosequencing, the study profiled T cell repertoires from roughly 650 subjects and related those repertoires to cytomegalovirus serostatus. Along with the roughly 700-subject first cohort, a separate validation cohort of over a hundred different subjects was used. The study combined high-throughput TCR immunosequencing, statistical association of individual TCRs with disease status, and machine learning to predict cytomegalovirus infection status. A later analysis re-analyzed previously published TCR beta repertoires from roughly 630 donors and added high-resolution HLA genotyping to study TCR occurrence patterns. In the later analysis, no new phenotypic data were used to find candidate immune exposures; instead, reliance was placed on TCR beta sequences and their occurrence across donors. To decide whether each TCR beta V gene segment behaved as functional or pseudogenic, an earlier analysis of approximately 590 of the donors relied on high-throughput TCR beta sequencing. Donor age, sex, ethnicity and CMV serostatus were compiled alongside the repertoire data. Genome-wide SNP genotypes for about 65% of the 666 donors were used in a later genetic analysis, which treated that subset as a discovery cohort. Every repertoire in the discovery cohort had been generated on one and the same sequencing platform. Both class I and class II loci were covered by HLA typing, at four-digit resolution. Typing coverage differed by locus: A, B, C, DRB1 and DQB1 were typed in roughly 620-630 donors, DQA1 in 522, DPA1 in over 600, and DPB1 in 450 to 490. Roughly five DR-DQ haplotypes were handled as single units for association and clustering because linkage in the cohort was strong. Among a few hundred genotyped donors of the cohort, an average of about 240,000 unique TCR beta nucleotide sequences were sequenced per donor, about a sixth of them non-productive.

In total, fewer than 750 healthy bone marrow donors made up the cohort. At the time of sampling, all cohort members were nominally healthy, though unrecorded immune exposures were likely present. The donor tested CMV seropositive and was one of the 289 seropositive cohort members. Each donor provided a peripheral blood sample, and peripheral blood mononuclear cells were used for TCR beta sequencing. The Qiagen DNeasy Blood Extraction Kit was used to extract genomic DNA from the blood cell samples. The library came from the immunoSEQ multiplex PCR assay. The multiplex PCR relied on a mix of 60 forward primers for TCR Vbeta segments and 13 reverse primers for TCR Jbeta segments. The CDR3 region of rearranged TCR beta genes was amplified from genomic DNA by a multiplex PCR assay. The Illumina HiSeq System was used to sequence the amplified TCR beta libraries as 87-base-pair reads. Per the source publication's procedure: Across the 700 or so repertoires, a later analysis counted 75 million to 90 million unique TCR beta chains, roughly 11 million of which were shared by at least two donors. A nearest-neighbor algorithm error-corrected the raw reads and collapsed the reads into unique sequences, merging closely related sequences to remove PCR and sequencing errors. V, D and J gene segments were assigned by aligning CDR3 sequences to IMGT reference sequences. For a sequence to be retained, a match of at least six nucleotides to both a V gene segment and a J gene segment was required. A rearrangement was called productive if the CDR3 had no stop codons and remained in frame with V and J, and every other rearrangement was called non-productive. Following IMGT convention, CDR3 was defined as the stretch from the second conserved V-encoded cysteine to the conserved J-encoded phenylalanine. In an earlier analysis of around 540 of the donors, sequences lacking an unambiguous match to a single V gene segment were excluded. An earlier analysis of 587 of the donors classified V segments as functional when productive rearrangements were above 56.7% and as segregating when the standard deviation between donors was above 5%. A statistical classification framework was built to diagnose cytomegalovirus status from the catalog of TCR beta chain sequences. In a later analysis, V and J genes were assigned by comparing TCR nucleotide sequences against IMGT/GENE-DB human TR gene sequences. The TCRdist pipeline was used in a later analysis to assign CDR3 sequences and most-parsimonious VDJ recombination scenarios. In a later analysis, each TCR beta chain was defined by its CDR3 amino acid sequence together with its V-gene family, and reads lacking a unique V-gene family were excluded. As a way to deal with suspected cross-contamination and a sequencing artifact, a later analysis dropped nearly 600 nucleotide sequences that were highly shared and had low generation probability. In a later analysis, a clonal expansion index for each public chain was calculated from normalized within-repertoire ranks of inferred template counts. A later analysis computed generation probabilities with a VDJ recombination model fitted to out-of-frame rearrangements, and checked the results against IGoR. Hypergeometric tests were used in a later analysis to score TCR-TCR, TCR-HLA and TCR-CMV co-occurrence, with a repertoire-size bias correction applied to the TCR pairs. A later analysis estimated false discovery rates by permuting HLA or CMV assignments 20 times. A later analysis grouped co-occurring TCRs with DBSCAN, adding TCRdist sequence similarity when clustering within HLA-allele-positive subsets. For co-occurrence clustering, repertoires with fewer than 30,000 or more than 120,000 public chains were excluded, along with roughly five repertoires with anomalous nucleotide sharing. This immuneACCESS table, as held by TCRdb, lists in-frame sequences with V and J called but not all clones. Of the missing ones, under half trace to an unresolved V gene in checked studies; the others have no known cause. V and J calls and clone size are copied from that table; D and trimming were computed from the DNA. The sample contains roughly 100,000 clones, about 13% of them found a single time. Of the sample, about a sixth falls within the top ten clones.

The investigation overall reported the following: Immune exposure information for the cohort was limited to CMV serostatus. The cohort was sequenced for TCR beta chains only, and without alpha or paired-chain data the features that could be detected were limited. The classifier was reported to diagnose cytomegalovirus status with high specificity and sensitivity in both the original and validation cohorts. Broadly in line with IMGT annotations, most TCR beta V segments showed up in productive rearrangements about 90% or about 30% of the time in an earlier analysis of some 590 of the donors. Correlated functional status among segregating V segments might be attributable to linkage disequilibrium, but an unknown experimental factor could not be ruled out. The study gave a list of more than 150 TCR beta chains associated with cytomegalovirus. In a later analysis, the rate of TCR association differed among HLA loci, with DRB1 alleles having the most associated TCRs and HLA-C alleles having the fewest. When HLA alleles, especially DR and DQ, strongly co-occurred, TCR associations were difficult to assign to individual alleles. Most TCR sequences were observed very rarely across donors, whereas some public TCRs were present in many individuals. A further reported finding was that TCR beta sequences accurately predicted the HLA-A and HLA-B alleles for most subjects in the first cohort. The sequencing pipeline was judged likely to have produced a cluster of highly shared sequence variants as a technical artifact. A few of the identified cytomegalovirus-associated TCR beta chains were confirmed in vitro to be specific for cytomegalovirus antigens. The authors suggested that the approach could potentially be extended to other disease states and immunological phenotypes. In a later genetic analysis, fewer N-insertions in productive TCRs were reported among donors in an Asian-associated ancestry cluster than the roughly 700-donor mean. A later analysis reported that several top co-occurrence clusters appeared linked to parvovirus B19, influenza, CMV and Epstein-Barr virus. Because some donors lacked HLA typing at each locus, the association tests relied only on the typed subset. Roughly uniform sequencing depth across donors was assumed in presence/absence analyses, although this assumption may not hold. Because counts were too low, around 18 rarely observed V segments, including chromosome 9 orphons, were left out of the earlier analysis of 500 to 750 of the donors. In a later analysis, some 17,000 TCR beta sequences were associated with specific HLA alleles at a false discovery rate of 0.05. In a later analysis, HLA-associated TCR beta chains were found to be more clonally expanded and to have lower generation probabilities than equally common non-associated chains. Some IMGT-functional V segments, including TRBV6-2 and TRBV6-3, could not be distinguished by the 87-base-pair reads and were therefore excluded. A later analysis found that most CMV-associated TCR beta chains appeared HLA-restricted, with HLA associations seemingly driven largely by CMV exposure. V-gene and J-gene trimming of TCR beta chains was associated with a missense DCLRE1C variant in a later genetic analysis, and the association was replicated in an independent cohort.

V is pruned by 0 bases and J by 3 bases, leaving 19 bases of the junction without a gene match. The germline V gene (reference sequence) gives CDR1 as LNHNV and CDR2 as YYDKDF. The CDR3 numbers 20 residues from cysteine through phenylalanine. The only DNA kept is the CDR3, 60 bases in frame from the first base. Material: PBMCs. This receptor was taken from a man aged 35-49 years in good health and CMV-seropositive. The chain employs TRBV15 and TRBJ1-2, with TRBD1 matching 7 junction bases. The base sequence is TGTGCCACCAGCAGAGATTATGTTCCGACAGGGCAGGGGGTTTACTATGGCTACACCTTC. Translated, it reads CATSRDYVPTGQGVYYGYTF.